Listed below are T cell receptor beta chains from one sample, sequenced in a study of blood T cells in healthy people across ages. One entry per CDR3 protein, called by TCRdb with MiXCR from the 5' RACE reads. The table lists approximately 820,000 distinct CDR3 sequences, 40% to 50% of them singletons. The sequenced sample consisted of blood. The receptors originated from a man aged 55 to 69 in good health. Each CDR3 is given with its conserved first and last residue. The D gene is left open where the match is weak. Size is omitted from some rows. Given values are once, few, many or a class for expanded clones.

>TRBD1|TRBV6-2/TRBV6-3|TRBJ2-5|few
CASSLGQAQGETQYF
TGTGCCAGCAGTTTGGGACAGGCCCAGGGAGAGACCCAGTACTTC
>NA|TRBV7-2|TRBJ2-1|NA
CASSLALALYNEQFF
TGTGCCAGCAGCTTAGCACTAGCCCTCTACAATGAGCAGTTCTTC
>NA|TRBV27|TRBJ1-4|NA
CASTRGPNEKLFF
TGTGCCAGCACGCGCGGGCCGAATGAAAAACTGTTTTTT
>NA|TRBV28|TRBJ2-7|NA
CASSPIRGTFYEQYF
TGTGCCAGCAGCCCCATCCGGGGGACCTTCTACGAGCAGTACTTC
>NA|TRBV7-2|TRBJ2-1|many
CASSTSRQNEQFF
TGTGCCAGCAGCACCAGCCGCCAGAATGAGCAGTTCTTC
>TRBD1|TRBV4-1|TRBJ1-2|NA
CASSQDDHRGTDYGYTF
TGCGCCAGCAGCCAAGACGACCACAGGGGAACGGACTATGGCTACACCTTC
>NA|TRBV5-6|TRBJ2-5|NA
CASSPRGGRKETQYF
TGTGCCAGCAGCCCGAGAGGGGGGAGGAAAGAGACCCAGTACTTC
>NA|TRBV14|TRBJ1-1|NA
CASSQGAGLGAFF
TGTGCCAGCAGCCAAGGTGCAGGGTTAGGCGCTTTCTTT
>NA|TRBV6-1|TRBJ1-1|NA
CASSEAGVAFF
TGTGCCAGCAGTGAGGCGGGAGTAGCTTTCTTT
>NA|TRBV9|TRBJ2-5|few
CASSVHEGWAETQYF
TGTGCCAGCAGCGTACACGAGGGGTGGGCAGAGACCCAGTACTTC
>NA|TRBV5-1|TRBJ1-1|few
CASSLGSGVNTEAFF
TGCGCCAGCAGCTTGGGGTCCGGGGTCAACACTGAAGCTTTCTTT
>NA|TRBV2|TRBJ2-3|NA
CASSPRRVDTQYF
TGTGCCAGCAGCCCCCGACGGGTTGATACGCAGTATTTT
>NA|TRBV21-1|TRBJ2-7|NA
CASSRGSWSDEQYF
TGTGCCAGCAGCAGGGGGTCGTGGTCCGACGAGCAGTACTTC
>NA|TRBV4-1|TRBJ1-2|few
CASSPGEHSNYGYTF
TGCGCCAGCAGCCCAGGCGAACATTCTAACTATGGCTACACCTTC
>NA|TRBV7-9|TRBJ2-5|NA
CASSLANWETQYF
TGTGCCAGCAGCTTAGCAAACTGGGAGACCCAGTACTTC
>TRBD2|TRBV20-1|TRBJ2-2|few
CSARALRLAEMNTGELFF
TGCAGTGCTAGAGCCTTGCGACTAGCGGAGATGAACACCGGGGAGCTGTTTTTT
>NA|TRBV7-9|TRBJ2-7|NA
CASHSWDKTYNEQYF
TGTGCCAGCCACTCCTGGGACAAGACCTACAATGAGCAGTACTTC
>NA|TRBV12-3/TRBV12-4|TRBJ2-5|NA
CASSYGGALQETQYF
TGTGCCAGCAGTTACGGTGGAGCACTCCAAGAGACCCAGTACTTC
>NA|TRBV5-1|TRBJ2-1|NA
CASSFGGGQSNEQFF
TGCGCCAGCAGCTTTGGGGGGGGCCAAAGTAATGAGCAGTTCTTC
>TRBD1|TRBV6-2/TRBV6-3|TRBJ1-5|NA
CASRSDRGGNQPQHF
TGTGCCAGCAGGTCAGACAGGGGCGGCAATCAGCCCCAGCATTTT
>NA|TRBV6-2/TRBV6-3|TRBJ2-7|few
CASSDRRTNSYEQYF
TGTGCCAGCAGTGATCGACGGACAAATTCCTACGAGCAGTACTTC
>TRBD1|TRBV27|TRBJ2-7|NA
CASSSLLTGSSYNEQYF
TGTGCCAGCAGTTCATTACTGACAGGGAGCTCCTACAATGAGCAGTACTTC
>NA|TRBV6-6|TRBJ2-7|few
CASSFKSSYEQYF
TGTGCCAGCAGTTTCAAGAGCTCCTACGAGCAGTACTTC
>TRBD1|TRBV6-6|TRBJ1-1|few
CASSGTALNVNTEAFF
TGTGCCAGCAGTGGGACAGCCCTAAACGTTAACACTGAAGCTTTCTTT
>TRBD2|TRBV29-1|TRBJ2-2|NA
CSGRTSFTGELFF
TGCAGCGGTCGGACTAGCTTTACCGGGGAGCTGTTTTTT
>TRBD1|TRBV20-1|TRBJ1-2|few
CSARVLGQGARGGYTF
TGCAGTGCTAGAGTCTTGGGACAGGGGGCTCGTGGTGGCTACACCTTC
>TRBD2|TRBV20-1|TRBJ2-7|NA
CSVLSSGGGYEQYF
TGCAGTGTTCTCAGTAGCGGGGGCGGGTACGAGCAGTACTTC
>NA|TRBV7-9|TRBJ2-4|few
CASSPQAERAKNIQYF
TGTGCCAGCAGCCCACAGGCAGAAAGAGCCAAAAACATTCAGTACTTC
>TRBD1|TRBV28|TRBJ1-6|NA
CASSPGQAVNSPLHF
TGTGCCAGCAGTCCCGGACAGGCCGTAAATTCACCCCTCCACTTT
>NA|TRBV27|TRBJ2-7|many
CASRLTGHNEQYF
TGTGCCAGCAGACTAACAGGTCACAACGAGCAGTACTTC
>NA|TRBV7-2|TRBJ1-2|once
CTSSLYSTAYGYTF
TGTACCAGCAGCTTATATTCTACAGCCTATGGCTACACCTTC
>TRBD1|TRBV20-1|TRBJ2-1|NA
CSARFSRGTAEQFF
TGCAGTGCTAGATTCTCCAGAGGGACAGCTGAGCAGTTCTTC
>NA|TRBV28|TRBJ1-4|NA
CASSFFGRLGTNEKLFF
TGTGCCAGCAGTTTCTTCGGGAGGCTTGGGACTAATGAAAAACTGTTTTTT
>TRBD2|TRBV9|TRBJ2-5|few
CASSAQLAGQETQYF
TGTGCCAGCAGCGCCCAACTAGCGGGGCAAGAGACCCAGTACTTC
>NA|TRBV7-2|TRBJ1-2|few
CASSFEHTF
TGTGCCAGCAGCTTTGAGCACACCTTC
>TRBD1|TRBV20-1|TRBJ1-5|NA
CSARRSGQGVYQPQHF
TGCAGTGCTAGAAGATCGGGACAGGGGGTGTATCAGCCCCAGCATTTT
>NA|TRBV3-1|TRBJ1-4|few
CASSLNFDGEKLFF
TGTGCCAGCAGCCTTAACTTCGACGGAGAAAAACTGTTTTTT
>NA|TRBV6-6|TRBJ2-6|few
CASNEQGPGANVLTF
TGTGCCAGCAACGAACAGGGACCTGGGGCCAACGTCCTGACTTTC
>NA|TRBV10-3|TRBJ1-2|NA
CAIGGVGSYYGYTF
TGTGCCATCGGGGGCGTGGGGTCCTACTATGGCTACACCTTC
>TRBD1|TRBV7-3|TRBJ2-3|NA
CASSRDPSGTGGTDTQYF
TGTGCCAGCAGCCGGGATCCATCCGGGACAGGGGGGACAGATACGCAGTATTTT
>NA|TRBV20-1|TRBJ2-2|NA
CSAAPRGTGELFF
TGCAGTGCTGCTCCAAGGGGCACCGGGGAGCTGTTTTTT
>NA|TRBV27|TRBJ1-5|NA
CASSKVTNQPQHF
TGTGCCAGCTCAAAGGTGACCAATCAGCCCCAGCATTTT